Below, one T cell receptor beta chain is given with its context. Antigen: not known. A much larger clone lies a single base off, so this may be a read error. The data stem from a study of regulatory T cells in long-lasting Graves disease. Overall study context: For under 3 months, newly diagnosed Graves' patients had been taking antithyroid drugs.

Assembly of TCR beta libraries relied on iRepertoire HTBI primers together with Arm-PCR of CDR3 regions. From the multiplex PCR reads, TCRdb called clonotypes with MiXCR, one entry per CDR3 protein. In the table there are 200,000 to 250,000 distinct CDR3 sequences, about 17% of which are singletons. The CDR3 is 13 residues long. Trimming removed 3 bases from V and 12 bases from J; junction bases left unmatched: 6. Time point in this sample: newly diagnosed GD, antithyroid drugs for less than 3 months. Preparation of the TCR library used RNA extracted from PBMCs. Roughly 8.4 milliliters of peripheral blood were drawn into EDTA tubes. Whole-study results and caveats: Possibly, too few samples lowered accuracy. Compared with new cases, persistent Graves' patients showed reduced TCR diversity.

The sequencing used peripheral blood mononuclear cells (PBMCs), collected at new diagnosis, from a patient treated with antithyroid drugs. The V gene is TRBV12-3 or TRBV12-4, the J gene TRBJ2-1; 9 bases align to TRBD2. This TCR came from a female donor with Graves disease. CDR3 sequence reads: CASSFSAGGGQFF. For the CDR3, the DNA is TGTGCCAGCAGTTTCTCAGCGGGAGGTGGGCAGTTCTTC.